This T cell receptor beta chain was observed in a study of T cells after yellow fever vaccination. Study information: Preparation used SMART-Seq v4 Ultra Low Input for the low-cell-number fractions. Study outcomes and limitations: Reappearing after the booster were most of the clones from primary vaccination (less than 97% CD4, roughly 86% CD8). Secondary responses were weaker yet peaked faster, day 5 versus 15.

The V end was cut by 6 bases, the J end by 8 bases, with 16 bases between. The CDR3 is 14 amino acids. In regard to this clonotype: Its specificity is not known.

Synthesis of TCR cDNA relied on 5'RACE template switching, which attached a universal primer site and UMIs. TCRdb recomputed calls from the 5' RACE reads with MiXCR, one row per CDR3 protein. The repertoire consists of about 550,000 distinct CDR3 sequences, with around 21% occurring once and the leading ten covering around 15%. The sequences come from PBMCs, collected 15 days after the yellow fever booster vaccination. This TCR was sampled from a man aged 30-40 years who received the YFV17D yellow fever vaccine. The V gene is TRBV12-3 or TRBV12-4, the J gene TRBJ1-4; a weak D match, TRBD1 (6 bases). As DNA, the CDR3 is TGTGCCAGCAGCTCCTCGACAGGATTGGAAAAACTGTTTTTT. This translates into CASSSSTGLEKLFF.